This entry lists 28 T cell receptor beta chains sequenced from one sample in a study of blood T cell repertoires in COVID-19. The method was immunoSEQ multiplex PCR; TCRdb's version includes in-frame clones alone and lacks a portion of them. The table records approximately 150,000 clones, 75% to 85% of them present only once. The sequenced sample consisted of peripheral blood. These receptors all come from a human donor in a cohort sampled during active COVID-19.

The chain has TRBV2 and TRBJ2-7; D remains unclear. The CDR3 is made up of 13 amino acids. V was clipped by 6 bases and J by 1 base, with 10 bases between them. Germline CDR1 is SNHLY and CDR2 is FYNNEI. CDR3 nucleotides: TGTGCCAGCAGGTGGCAGGCTTCCTACGAGCAGTACTTC. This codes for CASRWQASYEQYF.

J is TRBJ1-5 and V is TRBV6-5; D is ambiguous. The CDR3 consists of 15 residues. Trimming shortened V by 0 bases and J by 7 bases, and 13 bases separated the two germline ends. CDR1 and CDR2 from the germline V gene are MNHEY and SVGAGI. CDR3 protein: CASSYSAGAGQPQHF. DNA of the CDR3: TGTGCCAGCAGTTACTCTGCAGGTGCAGGACAGCCCCAGCATTTT.

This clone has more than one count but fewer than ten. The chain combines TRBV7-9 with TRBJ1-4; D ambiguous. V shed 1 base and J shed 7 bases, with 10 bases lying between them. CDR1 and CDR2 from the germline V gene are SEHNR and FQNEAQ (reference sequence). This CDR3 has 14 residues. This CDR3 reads CASSLGLSGEKLFF. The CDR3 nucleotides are TGTGCCAGCAGCTTAGGCTTATCGGGTGAAAAACTGTTTTTT.

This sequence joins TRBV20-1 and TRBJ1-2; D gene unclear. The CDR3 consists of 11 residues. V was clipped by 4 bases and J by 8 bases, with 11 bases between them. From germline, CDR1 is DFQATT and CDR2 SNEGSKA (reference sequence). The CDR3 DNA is TGCAGTGCTACACTAGATTCGGGCTACACCTTC. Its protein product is CSATLDSGYTF.

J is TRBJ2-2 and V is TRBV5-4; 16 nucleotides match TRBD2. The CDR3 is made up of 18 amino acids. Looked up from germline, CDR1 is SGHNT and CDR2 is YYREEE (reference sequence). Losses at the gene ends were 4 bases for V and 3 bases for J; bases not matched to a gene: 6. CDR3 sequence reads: CASSKGLAGGPDTGELFF. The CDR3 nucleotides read TGTGCCAGCAGCAAGGGACTAGCGGGAGGGCCGGACACCGGGGAGCTGTTTTTT.

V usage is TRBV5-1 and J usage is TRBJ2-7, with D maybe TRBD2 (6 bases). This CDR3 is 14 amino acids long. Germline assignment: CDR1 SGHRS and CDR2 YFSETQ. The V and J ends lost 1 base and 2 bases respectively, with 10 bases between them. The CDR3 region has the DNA TGCGCCAGCAGCTTGTGGGACTTAACCTACGAGCAGTACTTC. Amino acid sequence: CASSLWDLTYEQYF. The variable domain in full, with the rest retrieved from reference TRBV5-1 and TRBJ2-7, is KAGVTQTPRYLIKTRGQQVTLSCSPISGHRSVSWYQQTPGQGLQFLFEYFSETQRNKGNFPGRFSGRQFSNSRSEMNVSTLELGDSALYLCASSLWDLTYEQYFGPGTRLTVT.

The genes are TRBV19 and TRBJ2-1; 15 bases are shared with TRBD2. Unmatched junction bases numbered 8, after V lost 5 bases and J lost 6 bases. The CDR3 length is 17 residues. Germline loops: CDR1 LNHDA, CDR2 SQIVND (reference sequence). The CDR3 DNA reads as TGTGCCAGTAGTTCCGGGACTAGCGGGAGGTCCCGCAATGAGCAGTTCTTC. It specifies CASSSGTSGRSRNEQFF.

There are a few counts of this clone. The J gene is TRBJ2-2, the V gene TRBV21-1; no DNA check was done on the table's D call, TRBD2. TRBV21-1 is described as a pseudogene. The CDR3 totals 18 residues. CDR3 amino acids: CASRVWERGDHNTGELFF. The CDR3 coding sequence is TGTGCCAGCAGGGTATGGGAGCGGGGGGACCATAACACCGGGGAGCTGTTTTTT.

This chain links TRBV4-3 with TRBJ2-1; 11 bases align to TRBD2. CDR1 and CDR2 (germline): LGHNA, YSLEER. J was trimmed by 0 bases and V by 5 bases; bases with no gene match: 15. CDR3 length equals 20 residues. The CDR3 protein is CASSSGEASGRPSSYNEQFF. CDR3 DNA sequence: TGCGCCAGCAGCTCGGGGGAGGCTAGCGGGAGGCCGAGCTCCTACAATGAGCAGTTCTTC.

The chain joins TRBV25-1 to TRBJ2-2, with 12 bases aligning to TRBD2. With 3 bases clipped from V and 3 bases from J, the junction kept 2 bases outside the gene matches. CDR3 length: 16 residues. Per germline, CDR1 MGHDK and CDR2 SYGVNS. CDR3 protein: CASSDLAGGHTGELFF. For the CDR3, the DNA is TGTGCCAGCAGTGACCTAGCGGGAGGGCACACCGGGGAGCTGTTTTTT. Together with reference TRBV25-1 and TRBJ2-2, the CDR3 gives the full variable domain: EADIYQTPRYLVIGTGKKITLECSQTMGHDKMYWYQQDPGMELHLIHYSYGVNSTEKGDLSSESTVSRIRTEHFPLTLESARPSHTSQYLCASSDLAGGHTGELFFGEGSRLTVL.

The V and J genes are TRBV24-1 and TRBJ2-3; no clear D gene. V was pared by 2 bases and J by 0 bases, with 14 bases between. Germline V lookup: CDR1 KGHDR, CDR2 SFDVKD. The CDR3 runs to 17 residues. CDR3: CATSDSVSGTSTDTQYF. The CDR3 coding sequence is TGTGCCACCAGTGATTCCGTATCAGGAACAAGCACAGATACGCAGTATTTT.

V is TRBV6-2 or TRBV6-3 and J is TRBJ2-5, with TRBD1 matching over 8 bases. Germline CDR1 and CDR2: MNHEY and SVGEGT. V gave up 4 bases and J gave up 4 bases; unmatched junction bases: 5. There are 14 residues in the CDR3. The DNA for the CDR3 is TGTGCCAGCAGTTCAGAACAGGGGGTAGAGACCCAGTACTTC. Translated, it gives CASSSEQGVETQYF.

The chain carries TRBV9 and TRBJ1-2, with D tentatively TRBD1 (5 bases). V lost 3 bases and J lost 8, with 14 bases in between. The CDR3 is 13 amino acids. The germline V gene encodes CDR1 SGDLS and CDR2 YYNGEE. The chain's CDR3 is CASSASSGYGYTF. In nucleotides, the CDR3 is TGTGCCAGCAGCGCGAGTTCAGGGTACGGCTACACCTTC.

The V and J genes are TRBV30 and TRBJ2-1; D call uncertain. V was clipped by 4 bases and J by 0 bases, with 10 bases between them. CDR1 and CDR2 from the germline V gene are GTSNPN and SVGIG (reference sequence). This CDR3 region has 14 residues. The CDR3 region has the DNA TGTGCCTGGACGTCAGGTTACTCCTACAATGAGCAGTTCTTC. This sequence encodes CAWTSGYSYNEQFF.

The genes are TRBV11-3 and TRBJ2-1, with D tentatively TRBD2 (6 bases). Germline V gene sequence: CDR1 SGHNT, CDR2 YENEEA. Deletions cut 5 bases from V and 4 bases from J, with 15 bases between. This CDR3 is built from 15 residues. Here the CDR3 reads CASSPGSAGYNEQFF. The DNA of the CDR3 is TGTGCCAGCAGCCCCGGGTCGGCGGGGTACAATGAGCAGTTCTTC.

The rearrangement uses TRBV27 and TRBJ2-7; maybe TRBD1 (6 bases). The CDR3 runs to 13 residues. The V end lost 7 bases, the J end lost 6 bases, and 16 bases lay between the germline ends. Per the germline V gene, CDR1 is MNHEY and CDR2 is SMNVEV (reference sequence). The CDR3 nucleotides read TGTGCCAGCACCTCTACAGGGTTGGGCGAGCAGTACTTC. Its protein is CASTSTGLGEQYF.

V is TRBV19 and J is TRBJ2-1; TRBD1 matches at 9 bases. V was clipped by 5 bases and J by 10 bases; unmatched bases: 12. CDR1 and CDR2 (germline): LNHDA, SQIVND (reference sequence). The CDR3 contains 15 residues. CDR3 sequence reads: CASSPTGTGRWEQFF. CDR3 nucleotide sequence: TGTGCCAGTAGTCCGACCGGGACAGGGCGATGGGAGCAGTTCTTC. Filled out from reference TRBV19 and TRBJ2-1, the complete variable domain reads DGGITQSPKYLFRKEGQNVTLSCEQNLNHDAMYWYRQDPGQGLRLIYYSQIVNDFQKGDIAEGYSVSREKKESFPLTVTSAQKNPTAFYLCASSPTGTGRWEQFFGPGTRLTVL.

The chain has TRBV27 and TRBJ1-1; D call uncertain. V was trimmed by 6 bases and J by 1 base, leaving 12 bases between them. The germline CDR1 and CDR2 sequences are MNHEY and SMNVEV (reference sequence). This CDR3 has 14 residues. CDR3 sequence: CASSHLIGNTEAFF. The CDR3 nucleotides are TGTGCCAGCAGCCACCTCATCGGGAACACTGAAGCTTTCTTT.

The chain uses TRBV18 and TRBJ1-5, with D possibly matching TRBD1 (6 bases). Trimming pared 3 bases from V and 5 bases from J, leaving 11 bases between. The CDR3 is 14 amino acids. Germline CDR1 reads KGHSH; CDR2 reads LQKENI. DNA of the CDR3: TGTGCCAGCTCACCTGGAGGGGGGGATCAGCCCCAGCATTTT. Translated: CASSPGGGDQPQHF.

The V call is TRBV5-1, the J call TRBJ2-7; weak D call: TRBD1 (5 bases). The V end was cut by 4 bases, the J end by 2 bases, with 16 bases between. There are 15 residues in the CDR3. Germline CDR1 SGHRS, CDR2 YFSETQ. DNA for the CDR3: TGCGCCAGCAGCCCGAAGGGGATTCATACCTACGAGCAGTACTTC. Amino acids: CASSPKGIHTYEQYF. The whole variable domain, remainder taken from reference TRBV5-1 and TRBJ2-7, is KAGVTQTPRYLIKTRGQQVTLSCSPISGHRSVSWYQQTPGQGLQFLFEYFSETQRNKGNFPGRFSGRQFSNSRSEMNVSTLELGDSALYLCASSPKGIHTYEQYFGPGTRLTVT.

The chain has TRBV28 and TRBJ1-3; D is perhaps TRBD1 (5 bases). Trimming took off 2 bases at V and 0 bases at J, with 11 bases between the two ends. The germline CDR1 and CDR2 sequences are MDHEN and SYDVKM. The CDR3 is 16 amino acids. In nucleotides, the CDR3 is TGTGCCAGCAGTTTAGGGGGGGTGATCTCTGGAAACACCATATATTTT. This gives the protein CASSLGGVISGNTIYF.

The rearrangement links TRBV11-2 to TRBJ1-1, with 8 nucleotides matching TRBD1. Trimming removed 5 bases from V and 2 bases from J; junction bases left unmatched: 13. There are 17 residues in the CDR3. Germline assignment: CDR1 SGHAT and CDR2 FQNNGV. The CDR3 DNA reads TGTGCCAGCAGCACCGTACCCAGGGACAGGCCAAACACTGAAGCTTTCTTT. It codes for CASSTVPRDRPNTEAFF.

CDR3 sequence (DNA): TGCGCCAGCAGCTTGGGTAGTAGCGGGATTCCAGAGACCCAGTACTTC. As protein: CASSLGSSGIPETQYF. The chain employs TRBV5-1 and TRBJ2-5; 8 bases are a match to TRBD2. Per the germline V gene, CDR1 is SGHRS and CDR2 is YFSETQ. J was trimmed by 4 bases and V by 0 bases; bases with no gene match: 8. The CDR3 sequence is 16 residues long.

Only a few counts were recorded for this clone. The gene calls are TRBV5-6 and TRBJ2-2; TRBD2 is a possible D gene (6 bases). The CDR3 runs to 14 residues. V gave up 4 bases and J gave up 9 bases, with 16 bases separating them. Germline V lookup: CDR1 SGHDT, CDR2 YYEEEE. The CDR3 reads CASSPPGGNRELFF. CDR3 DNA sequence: TGTGCCAGCAGCCCCCCCGGCGGGAACCGGGAGCTGTTTTTT.

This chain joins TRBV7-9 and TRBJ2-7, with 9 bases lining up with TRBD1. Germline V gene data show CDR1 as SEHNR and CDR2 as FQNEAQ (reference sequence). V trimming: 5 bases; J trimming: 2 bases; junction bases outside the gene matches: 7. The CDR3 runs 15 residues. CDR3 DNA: TGTGCCAGCAGCCCCGGGACAGGGAAAACCTACGAGCAGTACTTC. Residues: CASSPGTGKTYEQYF.

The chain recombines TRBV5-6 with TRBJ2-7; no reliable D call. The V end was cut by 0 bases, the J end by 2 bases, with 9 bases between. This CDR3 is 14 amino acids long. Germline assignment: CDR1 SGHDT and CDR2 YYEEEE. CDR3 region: CASSLGQVPYEQYF. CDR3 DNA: TGTGCCAGCAGCTTGGGTCAGGTGCCCTACGAGCAGTACTTC.

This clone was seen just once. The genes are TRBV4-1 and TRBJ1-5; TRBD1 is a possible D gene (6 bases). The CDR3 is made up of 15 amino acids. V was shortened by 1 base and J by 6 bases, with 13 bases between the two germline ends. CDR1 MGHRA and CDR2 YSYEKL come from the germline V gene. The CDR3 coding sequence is TGCGCCAGCAGCCAAGTCCAGACAGGAGGTCAGCCCCAGCATTTT. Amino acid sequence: CASSQVQTGGQPQHF.

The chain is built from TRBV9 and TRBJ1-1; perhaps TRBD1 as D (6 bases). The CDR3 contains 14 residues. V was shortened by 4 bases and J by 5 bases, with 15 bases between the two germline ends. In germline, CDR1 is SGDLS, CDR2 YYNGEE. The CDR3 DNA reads TGTGCCAGCAGCCCCCGGGAGGGGGGAACTGAAGCTTTCTTT. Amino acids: CASSPREGGTEAFF.